This TCR beta chain was sequenced during a study of blood T cell repertoires in COVID-19. Study-wide context: T cells, B-cell-depleted T cells, or PBMCs provided the cDNA or gDNA that served as material.

This clone was observed a handful of times. The method was immunoSEQ multiplex PCR; TCRdb's version includes in-frame clones alone and lacks a portion of them. The sample records tens of thousands of clones, 82% being singletons. V was clipped by 6 bases and J by 4 bases; unmatched bases: 5. CDR3 size: 13 residues. CDR1 and CDR2 from the germline V gene are SEHNR and FQNEAQ (reference sequence). The sequencing sample was made of peripheral blood. V gene TRBV7-9 combines with J gene TRBJ1-1; 7 bases align to TRBD1. This receptor was obtained from a human donor in a cohort sampled during active COVID-19. The CDR3 nucleotides read TGTGCCAGCAGTGAGGGGGCGAGCACTGAAGCTTTCTTT. It encodes CASSEGASTEAFF.